The entry below describes one T cell receptor beta chain. Its antigen is undetermined. Profiled with immunoSEQ multiplex PCR; TCRdb holds only in-frame clones, not every one. The sample lists roughly 150,000 clones; about nine tenths were seen once. This CDR3 contains 17 residues. V dropped 0 bases and J dropped 2 bases, with 17 bases sitting between them. The germline CDR1 and CDR2 sequences are SGHRS and YFSETQ. This sample was included in a study of T cell responses to AZD1222 COVID-19 vaccine. Notes on the study in general: White British donors predominated, females outnumbered males, and clonal diversity was possibly underestimated.

This receptor was taken from an adult in good health. The sequencing here drew on peripheral blood, taken on day 0 of AZD1222 vaccination. The genes are TRBV5-1 and TRBJ1-2, with D perhaps TRBD1 (6 bases). The CDR3 sequence: CASSLALGASLNYGYTF. The DNA of the CDR3 is TGCGCCAGCAGCTTGGCCTTGGGGGCATCCCTCAACTATGGCTACACCTTC. Complete variable domain (other parts from reference TRBV5-1 and TRBJ1-2): KAGVTQTPRYLIKTRGQQVTLSCSPISGHRSVSWYQQTPGQGLQFLFEYFSETQRNKGNFPGRFSGRQFSNSRSEMNVSTLELGDSALYLCASSLALGASLNYGYTFGSGTRLTVV.